Below, 3 T cell receptor beta chains from the same sample are listed, as sequenced in a study of OX40 agonist ivuxolimab in advanced cancers. Generated by immunoSEQ multiplex PCR, the TCRdb table keeps only in-frame clones and is missing some. The sample lists fewer than 90,000 clones; about 88% were seen once. Source: CD4+ or CD8+ T cells sorted from blood, taken in a trial of the OX40 agonist ivuxolimab. The receptors shown here come from an adult with an advanced solid tumor such as melanoma, head and neck, liver or kidney cancer.

The V call is TRBV5-1, the J call TRBJ1-2, with 8 nucleotides matching TRBD1. CDR3 length equals 16 residues. V gave up 4 bases and J gave up 4 bases; unmatched junction bases: 12. Per the germline V gene, CDR1 is SGHRS and CDR2 is YFSETQ. The CDR3 region has the DNA TGCGCCAGCAGCACTGGACAGGGAGTTACGGGCTATGGCTACACCTTC. It yields the protein CASSTGQGVTGYGYTF.

The V and J genes are TRBV5-5 and TRBJ2-7; tentative D call: TRBD2 (7 bases). Germline CDR1 and CDR2: SGHKS and YYEKEE (reference sequence). Trimming removed 4 bases from V and 6 bases from J, with 17 bases in between. The CDR3 is 14 amino acids. CDR3 in amino acids: CASSPRAGALEQYF. DNA for the CDR3: TGTGCCAGCAGCCCCCGGGCGGGGGCACTCGAGCAGTACTTC.

This clone was counted only a few times. V gene TRBV11-2 combines with J gene TRBJ1-2, with TRBD1 identical over 7 bases. CDR3 length: 13 amino acids. Unmatched junction bases numbered 4, after V lost 1 base and J lost 8 bases. Germline V gene data show CDR1 as SGHAT and CDR2 as FQNNGV. The CDR3 sequence: CASSLVTGKGYTF. CDR3 DNA sequence: TGTGCCAGCAGCTTAGTGACAGGGAAGGGCTACACCTTC.